This T cell receptor beta chain derives from a study of T cell responses to AZD1222 COVID-19 vaccine. The length of the CDR3 is 13 residues. The germline V gene encodes CDR1 MGHRA and CDR2 YSYEKL. The V gene lost 4 bases and the J gene lost 7 bases, with 8 bases spanning the gap. Second-dose recipients at about 4 or about 12 weeks were treated as one pooled group. The assay was immunoSEQ multiplex PCR, and TCRdb's table has in-frame clones only and misses some. The sample records roughly 150,000 clones, 75% to 90% being singletons. Notes on this clone: What it binds is unknown.

Study outcomes and limitations: Reports say nearly half of spike-specific TCRs go after unmutated variant regions. Vaccination with two AZD1222 doses was followed by a rise in Spike-specific TCR breadth and depth. White British ancestry dominated among donors, who included more females, and clonal diversity was possibly underestimated.

The V and J genes are TRBV4-1 and TRBJ1-6; no firm D call. Here the sequenced sample was peripheral blood, taken 28 days after the second AZD1222 dose. This sequence was found in an adult who received the AZD1222 COVID-19 vaccine. Here the CDR3 DNA reads TGCGCCAGCAGCCGAGAGGGAAATTCACCCCTCCACTTT. Protein sequence: CASSREGNSPLHF.